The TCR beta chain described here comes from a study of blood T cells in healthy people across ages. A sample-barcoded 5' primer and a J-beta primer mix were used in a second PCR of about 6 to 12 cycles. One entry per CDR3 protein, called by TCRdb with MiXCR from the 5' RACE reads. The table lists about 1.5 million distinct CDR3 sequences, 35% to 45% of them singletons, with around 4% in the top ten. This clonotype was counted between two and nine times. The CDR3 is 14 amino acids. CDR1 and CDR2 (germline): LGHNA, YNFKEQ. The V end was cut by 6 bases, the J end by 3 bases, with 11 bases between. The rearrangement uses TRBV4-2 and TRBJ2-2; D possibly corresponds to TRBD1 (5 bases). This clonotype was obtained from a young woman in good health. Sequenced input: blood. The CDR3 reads CASRDTGDTGELFF. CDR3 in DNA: TGTGCCAGCAGGGACACAGGAGACACCGGGGAGCTGTTTTTT.